These T cell receptor beta chains were read from a single sample in a study of shared clonotypes between healthy human individuals. TCRdb's table, derived via immunoSEQ multiplex PCR, lists solely in-frame clones and lacks some. The repertoire includes about 300,000 clones, around 67% of them detected once, and 10% to 13% sits in the top ten. The sequencing sample was made of memory CD4+ T cells sorted from blood. All receptors come from a man aged 30 to 39 in good health. The CDR3 runs from the conserved cysteine through the conserved F or W. D genes are given only for firm matches. Clone size is given for some rows only: seen once, a few or many times, or a class if the clone is expanded.

j_call,clone_size,v_call,d_call,cdr3_nt,cdr3_aa
TRBJ2-3,NA,TRBV5-1,TRBD2,TGCGCCAGCAGCTTGATTACTAGCGCAACAGATACGCAGTATTTT,CASSLITSATDTQYF
TRBJ2-1,few,TRBV29-1,TRBD1,TGCAGCGTTGAAGGGGGGACAGGGGCAGGGTACAATGAGCAGTTCTTC,CSVEGGTGAGYNEQFF
TRBJ1-5,few,TRBV7-9,NA,TGTGCCAGCAGCTTAGGGCCTCGAGGGCCCCAGCATTTT,CASSLGPRGPQHF
TRBJ2-6,many,TRBV19,NA,TGTGCCAGTATGCAGCAACTCAGCTCTGGGGCCAACGTCCTGACTTTC,CASMQQLSSGANVLTF
TRBJ1-2,NA,TRBV18,NA,TGTGCCAGCTCACCACGGCAGGGGAATGGCTACACCTTC,CASSPRQGNGYTF
TRBJ2-2,NA,TRBV10-1,NA,TGCGCCAGCAGTTTCTCAACCGGGGAGCTGTTTTTT,CASSFSTGELFF
TRBJ2-1,NA,TRBV11-3,TRBD1,TGTGCCAGCAGCTCGTGGACCACAGGGGTGGCCAATGAGCAGTTCTTC,CASSSWTTGVANEQFF
TRBJ2-2,NA,TRBV6-1,TRBD2,TGTGCCAGCAGTGCGCTGTCTAGCGGGAAGATTTCCACCGGGGAGCTGTTTTTT,CASSALSSGKISTGELFF
TRBJ1-5,NA,TRBV27,NA,TGTGCCAGCAGACTTAGGGGGTACAATCAGCCCCAGCATTTT,CASRLRGYNQPQHF
TRBJ1-2,once,TRBV14,NA,TGTGCCAGCAGCCAAGATCTCGGAGGCCGCGGCTACACCTTC,CASSQDLGGRGYTF
TRBJ2-7,few,TRBV5-1,NA,TGCGCCAGCAGCTTGGCGCCGGGACAAGACTACGAGCAGTACTTC,CASSLAPGQDYEQYF
TRBJ2-3,NA,TRBV9,NA,TGTGCCAGCAGCGGCCAGTACACAGATACGCAGTATTTT,CASSGQYTDTQYF
TRBJ2-7,NA,TRBV7-9,TRBD1,TGTGCCAGCAGCCTGGGACAGGGCTTCGAGCAGTACTTC,CASSLGQGFEQYF
TRBJ1-1,NA,TRBV2,TRBD1,TGTGCCAGCAGTGAGGCAGGGGGCTTAGTGAACACTGAAGCTTTCTTT,CASSEAGGLVNTEAFF
TRBJ2-3,few,TRBV7-2,TRBD2,TGTGCCAGCAGCTTCCAACTAGCAGCGGGGGATACGCAGTATTTT,CASSFQLAAGDTQYF
TRBJ2-1,NA,TRBV5-1,NA,TGCGCCAGCAGCTTGGGTGGGACTCAATCCTACAATGAGCAGTTCTTC,CASSLGGTQSYNEQFF
TRBJ2-6,few,TRBV6-4,NA,TGTGCCAGCAGTGAGGGGGCTGGGGCCAACGTCCTGACTTTC,CASSEGAGANVLTF
TRBJ1-1,few,TRBV6-4,NA,TGTGCCAGCAGTGACAGGGCCCCAGGGGTGAACACTGAAGCTTTCTTT,CASSDRAPGVNTEAFF
TRBJ2-1,few,TRBV5-1,TRBD1,TGCGCCAGCAGCTTGGGAAACAGGGGGGACTGGGCGACCGGTGAGCAGTTCTTC,CASSLGNRGDWATGEQFF
TRBJ1-2,once,TRBV6-6,TRBD1,TGTGCCAGCAGTCAACTCCCGAGGACAGGGAGTGGCTACACCTTC,CASSQLPRTGSGYTF
TRBJ2-3,NA,TRBV2,NA,TGTGCCAGCAGTGAACAGGCTACGCAGTATTTT,CASSEQATQYF
TRBJ2-7,NA,TRBV19,NA,TGTGCCAGTAGTATGGGCTTGTCCGAGCAGTACTTC,CASSMGLSEQYF
TRBJ2-3,few,TRBV6-1,NA,TGTGCCAGCAGTGACGGTGAAGAGTGGGATACGCAGTATTTT,CASSDGEEWDTQYF
TRBJ2-7,NA,TRBV6-6,TRBD2,TGTGCCAGCAGCTCCAGCGGGAGCTACGAGCAGTACTTC,CASSSSGSYEQYF
TRBJ2-7,NA,TRBV6-5,NA,TGTGCCAGCACCCTCAGGGGGGGCGCCCGCGACGAGCAGTACTTC,CASTLRGGARDEQYF
TRBJ1-2,many,TRBV19,TRBD1,TGTGCCACCCGACGGGGAACAGGGGGGAACTATGGCTACACCTTC,CATRRGTGGNYGYTF
TRBJ1-1,few,TRBV5-6,NA,TGTGCCAGCAGCTTCGGTCATAGGGCTGAAGCTTTCTTT,CASSFGHRAEAFF
TRBJ2-5,NA,TRBV6-5,NA,TGTGCCAGCAGTTATTCAAACAGTGTCCGTCGAGGGACCCAGTACTTC,CASSYSNSVRRGTQYF
TRBJ2-7,few,TRBV18,NA,TGTGCCAGCTCACCCACCGAGACAGCCTACGAGCAGTACTTC,CASSPTETAYEQYF
TRBJ1-2,NA,TRBV27,NA,TGTGCCAGCAGTTCCCCGTCCCGCGGGAACTATGGCTACACCTTC,CASSSPSRGNYGYTF
TRBJ2-3,once,TRBV6-5,TRBD2,TGTGCCAGCAGTTATGCGGGCCGGGAGGTGGAGTATTTT,CASSYAGREVEYF
TRBJ1-5,NA,TRBV30,TRBD1,TGTGCCTGGAATTCGGCAGGGGGCTCGAATCAGCCCCAGCATTTT,CAWNSAGGSNQPQHF
TRBJ2-3,NA,TRBV7-9,NA,TGTGCCAGCAGCCCCGGCCTCAGTGCAGATACGCAGTATTTT,CASSPGLSADTQYF
TRBJ2-7,NA,TRBV21-1,NA,TGTGCCAGCAGCAAAAGCCCAAGAAGCGGGAGGTGTGCCTACGAGCAGTACTTC,CASSKSPRSGRCAYEQYF
TRBJ1-4,NA,TRBV28,NA,TGTGCCTTAGGGGCAACTAATGAAAAACTGTTTTTT,CALGATNEKLFF
TRBJ2-2,NA,TRBV19,NA,TGTGCCAGTAGTTCCGGCGGAGGGGGGGCCGGGGAGCTGTTTTTT,CASSSGGGGAGELFF
TRBJ2-3,NA,TRBV6-1,NA,TGTGCCAGCAGTGGTGCGGCAAAGGATACGCAGTATTTT,CASSGAAKDTQYF
TRBJ2-7,NA,TRBV7-9,TRBD1,TGTGCCAGCAGCACCAGGGACAACAGGGGGCAGTACGAGCAGTACTTC,CASSTRDNRGQYEQYF
TRBJ2-5,NA,TRBV9,NA,TGTGCCAGCAGCGTAGACCCCCTGCAAGAGACCCAGTACTTC,CASSVDPLQETQYF
TRBJ2-1,NA,TRBV5-4,TRBD2,TGTGCCAGCAGCTCGGGAGCTAGCGGGAGGGCTAACAATGAGCAGTTCTTC,CASSSGASGRANNEQFF
TRBJ1-4,NA,TRBV15,NA,TGTGCCACCAGCAGAGGAGGCACAACTAATGAAAAACTGTTTTTT,CATSRGGTTNEKLFF
TRBJ2-4,NA,TRBV29-1,NA,TGCAGCGTAATCTATCACAGCGGCAGCATTCAGTACTTC,CSVIYHSGSIQYF
TRBJ2-7,NA,TRBV5-1,NA,TGCGCCAGCAGCCCAAGCGCGATTACCTACGAGCAGTACTTC,CASSPSAITYEQYF
TRBJ2-7,few,TRBV30,NA,TGTGCCTGGAGTTTCCAATACGAGCAGTACTTC,CAWSFQYEQYF
TRBJ1-2,few,TRBV18,NA,TGTGCCAGCTCACCTTGGGGGGTTAACTATGGCTACACCTTC,CASSPWGVNYGYTF
TRBJ2-7,once,TRBV11-2,NA,TGTGCCAGCAGCTTAGAAAGCGGTACCTACGAGCAGTACTTC,CASSLESGTYEQYF
TRBJ2-5,few,TRBV7-2,NA,TGTGCCAGCAGCTTAGGAGGAGGGGAGACCCAGTACTTC,CASSLGGGETQYF
TRBJ2-2,NA,TRBV5-1,TRBD2,TGCGCCAGCAGCTTGGCCCGCTTGGGAGGGGCCACCGGGGAGCTGTTTTTT,CASSLARLGGATGELFF
TRBJ2-7,NA,TRBV2,NA,TGTGCCAGCAGACTGACAGACACCTACGAGCAGTACTTC,CASRLTDTYEQYF
TRBJ2-6,NA,TRBV5-5,NA,TGTGCCAGCAGCTTGGCTTCGTCTGGGGCCAACGTCCTGACTTTC,CASSLASSGANVLTF
TRBJ2-3,NA,TRBV7-2,NA,TGTGCCAGCAGCTTAGGCACTCCGAGCACAGATACGCAGTATTTT,CASSLGTPSTDTQYF
TRBJ2-1,NA,TRBV6-5,NA,TGTGCCAGCAGTTACTCCGCCTACAACAATGAGCAGTTCTTC,CASSYSAYNNEQFF